This TCR beta chain was sequenced in a study of blood T cell repertoires in COVID-19 (dated by TCRdb to about 2020). With respect to the entire study: The collaborator samples originated in the United States, Italy and Spain and spanned the acute and convalescent phases of COVID-19. The material from the prospective study consisted of cDNA or gDNA derived from T cells, B-cell-depleted T cells, or PBMCs. The dataset comprised deeply sampled blood TCRbeta repertoires from subjects exposed to, actively infected with, or recovered from COVID-19. The repertoires were released in a freely available public database intended as a resource for research on the immune response to SARS-CoV-2. Samples were obtained from the ongoing ImmuneRACE study (first 160 participants) and from 1,200 or so subjects provided by 6 global collaborators. The sample metadata nearly always contained a de-identified subject ID, COVID-19 status, age in years and sex. Where available, HLA class I and class II types were taken from metadata supplied by the sample provider and were not determined by assay-based typing.

Points on this clone: No cognate antigen has been identified for it. Base qualities were left out, and no much larger clone turns up one base away.

The V end gives up 2 bases and the J end 7 bases, leaving 2 bases in the junction not matched to a gene. The CDR3, from cysteine to phenylalanine, totals 13 residues. CDR3 DNA only is kept here, 39 bases in frame from base 1. The germline V gene encodes CDR1 MNHEY and CDR2 SMNVEV (reference sequence). TCRbeta CDR3 regions were amplified from genomic DNA using the immunoSEQ Assay, a bias-controlled multiplex PCR. Under the source paper's analysis protocol: Within the assay, amplification of reference gene primers was used to estimate how many nucleated cells each sample contained. To quantify the absolute abundance of each unique TCRbeta CDR3 rearrangement, sequence reads were collapsed and filtered. For each sample, productive Simpson clonality was calculated as the square root of Simpson's diversity index over productive rearrangements. TCRdb's version of the immuneACCESS table is confined to in-frame rearrangements and falls short of the full clone set. An unresolved V gene accounts for under half of the shortfall where checked; the remainder is of unknown origin. V, J and clone size are taken as reported in that table, and D and trimming were inferred from the DNA itself. This sample holds under 300,000 clones; about 90% were observed only once. 5.5% to 8% of the sample is taken by the ten largest.

The paper as a whole reports these results and caveats: The quantity of clinical and demographic metadata differed by source and by participant and was supplied without curation.

The collaborating institutions used their own protocols to collect whole blood in K2EDTA tubes. Collaborator samples were shipped for TCRbeta analysis as frozen whole blood, isolated PBMCs, or DNA extracted from either sample type. The sequence was collected from a man between 60 and 70 years old with acute or convalescent COVID-19. Sample: peripheral blood. The chain joins TRBV27 to TRBJ1-2, and 9 junction bases match TRBD1. The CDR3 region has the sequence CASSLGTGTGYTF. The DNA is as follows: TGTGCCAGCAGTTTAGGGACAGGGACTGGCTACACCTTC.